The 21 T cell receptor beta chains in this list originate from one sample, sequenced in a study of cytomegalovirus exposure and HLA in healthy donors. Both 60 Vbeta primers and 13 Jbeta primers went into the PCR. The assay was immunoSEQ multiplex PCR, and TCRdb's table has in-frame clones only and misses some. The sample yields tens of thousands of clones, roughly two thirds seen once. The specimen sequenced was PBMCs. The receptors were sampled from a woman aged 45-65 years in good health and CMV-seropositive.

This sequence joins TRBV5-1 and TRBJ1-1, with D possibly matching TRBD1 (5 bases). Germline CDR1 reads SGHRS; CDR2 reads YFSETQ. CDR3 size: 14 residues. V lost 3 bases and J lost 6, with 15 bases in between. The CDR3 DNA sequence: TGCGCCAGCAGCTCCTACGACAGTAAGTCTGAAGCTTTCTTT. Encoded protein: CASSSYDSKSEAFF.

The CDR3 DNA reads TGCGCCAGCAGCTGGGGGCACACCGGGGAGCTGTTTTTT. Protein sequence: CASSWGHTGELFF. The chain couples TRBV5-1 to TRBJ2-2; tentatively, D is TRBD1 (6 bases). From germline, CDR1 is SGHRS and CDR2 YFSETQ. Trimming took off 3 bases at V and 3 bases at J, with 6 bases between the two ends. The CDR3 extends over 13 amino acids.

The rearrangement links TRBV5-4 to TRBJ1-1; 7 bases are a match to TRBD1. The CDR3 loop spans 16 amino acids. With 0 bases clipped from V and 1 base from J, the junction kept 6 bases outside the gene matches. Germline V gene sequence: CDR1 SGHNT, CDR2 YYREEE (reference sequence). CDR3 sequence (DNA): TGTGCCAGCAGCTTGGCGCCGGGACAGAAGAACACTGAAGCTTTCTTT. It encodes CASSLAPGQKNTEAFF.

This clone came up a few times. This CDR3 is CASSLWTGGDTQYF. DNA for the CDR3: TGTGCCAGCAGTCTCTGGACAGGGGGGGATACGCAGTATTTT. The gene calls are TRBV6-1 and TRBJ2-3; 10 bases are a match to TRBD1. The germline gives CDR1 MNHNS, CDR2 SASEGT. J was trimmed by 6 bases and V by 5 bases; bases with no gene match: 5. This CDR3 is built from 14 residues.

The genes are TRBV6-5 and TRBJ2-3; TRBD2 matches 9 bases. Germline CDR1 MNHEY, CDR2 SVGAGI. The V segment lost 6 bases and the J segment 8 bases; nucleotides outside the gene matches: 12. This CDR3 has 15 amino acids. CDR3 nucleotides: TGTGCCAGCAGCCCAGAGCGGGGGGCCCGGGGTACGCAGTATTTT. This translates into CASSPERGARGTQYF.

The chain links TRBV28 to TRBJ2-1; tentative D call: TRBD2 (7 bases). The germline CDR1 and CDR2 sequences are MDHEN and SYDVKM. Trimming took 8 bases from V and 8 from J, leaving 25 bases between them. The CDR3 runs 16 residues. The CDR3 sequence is CASSALLAGAGDEQFF. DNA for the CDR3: TGTGCCAGCTCTGCCCTCCTGGCGGGGGCGGGAGATGAGCAGTTCTTC.

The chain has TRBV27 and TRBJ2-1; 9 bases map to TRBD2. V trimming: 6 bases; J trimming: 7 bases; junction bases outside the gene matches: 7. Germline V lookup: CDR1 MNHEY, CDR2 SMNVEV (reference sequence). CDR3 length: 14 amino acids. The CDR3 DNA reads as TGTGCCAGCAGACCACTAGCGGGCGGGAATGAGCAGTTCTTC. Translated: CASRPLAGGNEQFF.

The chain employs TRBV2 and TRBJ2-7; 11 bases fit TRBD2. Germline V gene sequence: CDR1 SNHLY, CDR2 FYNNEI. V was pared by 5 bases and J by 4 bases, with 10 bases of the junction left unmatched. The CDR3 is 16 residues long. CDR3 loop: CASSPLTSGDQYEQYV. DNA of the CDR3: TGTGCCAGCAGTCCGTTGACTAGCGGGGACCAATACGAGCAGTACGTC.

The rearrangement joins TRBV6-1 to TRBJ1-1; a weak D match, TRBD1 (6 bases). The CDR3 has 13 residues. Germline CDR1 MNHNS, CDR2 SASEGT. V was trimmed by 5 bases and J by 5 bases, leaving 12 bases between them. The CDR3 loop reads CASSTGRGTEAFF. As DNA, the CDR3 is TGTGCCAGCAGTACAGGGAGGGGAACTGAAGCTTTCTTT.

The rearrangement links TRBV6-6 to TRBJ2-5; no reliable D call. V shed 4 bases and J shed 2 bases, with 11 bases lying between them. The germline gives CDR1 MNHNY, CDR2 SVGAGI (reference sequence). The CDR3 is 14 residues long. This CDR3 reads CASSSPPSQETQYF. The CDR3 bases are TGTGCCAGCAGTTCCCCTCCCTCGCAAGAGACCCAGTACTTC.

In DNA form, the CDR3 reads TGCGCCAGCAGCTTGTTCGGGGGGCGGAATGGCTACACCTTC. Translation: CASSLFGGRNGYTF. This chain joins TRBV5-1 and TRBJ1-2, with D maybe TRBD1 (6 bases). The CDR3 spans 14 residues. The germline V gene has CDR1 SGHRS and CDR2 YFSETQ. V was pared by 1 base and J by 6 bases, with 13 bases between.

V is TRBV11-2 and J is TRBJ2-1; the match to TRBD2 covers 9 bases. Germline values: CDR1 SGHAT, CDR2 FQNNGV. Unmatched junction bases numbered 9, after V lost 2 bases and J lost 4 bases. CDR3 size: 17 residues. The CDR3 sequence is CASSLNSKRGEYNEQFF. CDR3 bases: TGTGCCAGCAGCTTAAACTCCAAGCGGGGGGAATACAATGAGCAGTTCTTC.

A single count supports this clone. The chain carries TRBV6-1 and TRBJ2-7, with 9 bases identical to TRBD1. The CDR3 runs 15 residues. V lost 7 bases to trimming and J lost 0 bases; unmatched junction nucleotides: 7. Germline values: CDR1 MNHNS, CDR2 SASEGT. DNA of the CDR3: TGTGCCAGCAATGACAGGGGGATAAGCTCCTACGAGCAGTACGTC. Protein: CASNDRGISSYEQYV.

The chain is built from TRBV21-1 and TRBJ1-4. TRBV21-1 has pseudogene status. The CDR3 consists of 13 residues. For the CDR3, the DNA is TGCGGGGGGGGGACCGAAGAAAATGAAAAACTGTTTTTT. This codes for CGGGTEENEKLFF.

The CDR3 region has the DNA TGTGCCAGTAGTATAGATGGGACAGTGTTCACCTACGAGCAGTACTTC. It specifies CASSIDGTVFTYEQYF. The rearrangement links TRBV19 to TRBJ2-7; 7 positions agree with TRBD1. Germline values: CDR1 LNHDA, CDR2 SQIVND (reference sequence). The V and J ends lost 0 bases and 2 bases, in that order; junction bases with no gene match: 7. This CDR3 region has 16 residues.

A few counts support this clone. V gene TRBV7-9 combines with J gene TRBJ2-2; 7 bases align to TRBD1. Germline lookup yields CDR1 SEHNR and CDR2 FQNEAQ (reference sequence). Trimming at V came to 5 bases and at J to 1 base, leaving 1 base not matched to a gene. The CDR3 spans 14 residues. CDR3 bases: TGTGCCAGCAGCGGGACAGAGAACACCGGGGAGCTGTTTTTT. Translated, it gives CASSGTENTGELFF.

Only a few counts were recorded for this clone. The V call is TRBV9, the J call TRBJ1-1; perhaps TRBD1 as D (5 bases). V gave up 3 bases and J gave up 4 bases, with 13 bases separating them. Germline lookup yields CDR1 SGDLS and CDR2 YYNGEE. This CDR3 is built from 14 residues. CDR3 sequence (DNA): TGTGCCAGCAGCGCGGGTAGGGGAGGCACTGAAGCTTTCTTT. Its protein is CASSAGRGGTEAFF.

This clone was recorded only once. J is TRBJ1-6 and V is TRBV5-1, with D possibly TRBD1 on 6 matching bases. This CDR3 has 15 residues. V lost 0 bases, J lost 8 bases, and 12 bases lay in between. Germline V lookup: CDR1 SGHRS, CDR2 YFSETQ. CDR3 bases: TGCGCCAGCAGCTTGGCACAGGGTGTGGATTCACCCCTCCACTTT. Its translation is CASSLAQGVDSPLHF.

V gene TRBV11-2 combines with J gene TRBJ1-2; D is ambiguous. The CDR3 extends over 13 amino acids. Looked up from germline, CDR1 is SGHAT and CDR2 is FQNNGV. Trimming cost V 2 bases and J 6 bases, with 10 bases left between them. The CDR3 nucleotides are TGTGCCAGCAGCTTACCAGTTTCCAATGGCTACACCTTC. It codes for CASSLPVSNGYTF.

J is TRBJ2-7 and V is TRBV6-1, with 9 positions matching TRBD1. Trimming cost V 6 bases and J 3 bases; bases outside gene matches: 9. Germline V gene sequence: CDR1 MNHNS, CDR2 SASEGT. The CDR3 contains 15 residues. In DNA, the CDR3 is TGTGCCAGCAGCCCAACAGGGGGCGCCTTCTACGAGCAGTACTTC. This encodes CASSPTGGAFYEQYF.

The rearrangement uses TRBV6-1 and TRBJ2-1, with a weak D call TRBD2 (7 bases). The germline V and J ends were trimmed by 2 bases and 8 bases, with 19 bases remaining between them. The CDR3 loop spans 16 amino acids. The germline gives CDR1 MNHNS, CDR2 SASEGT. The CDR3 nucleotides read TGTGCCAGCAGTGAATGGGGGGGGCGCGGTGCGGATGAGCAGTTCTTC. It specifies CASSEWGGRGADEQFF.